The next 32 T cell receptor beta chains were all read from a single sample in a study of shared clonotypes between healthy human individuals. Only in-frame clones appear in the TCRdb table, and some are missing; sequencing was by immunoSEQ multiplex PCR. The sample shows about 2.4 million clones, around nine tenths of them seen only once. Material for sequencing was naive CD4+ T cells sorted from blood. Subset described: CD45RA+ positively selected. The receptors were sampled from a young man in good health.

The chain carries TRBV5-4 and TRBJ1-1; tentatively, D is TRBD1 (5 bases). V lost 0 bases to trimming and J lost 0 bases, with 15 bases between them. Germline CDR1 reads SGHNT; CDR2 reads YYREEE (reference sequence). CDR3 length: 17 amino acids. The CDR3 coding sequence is TGTGCCAGCAGCTTGGGGGACCGAGTCACCATGAACACTGAAGCTTTCTTT. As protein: CASSLGDRVTMNTEAFF.

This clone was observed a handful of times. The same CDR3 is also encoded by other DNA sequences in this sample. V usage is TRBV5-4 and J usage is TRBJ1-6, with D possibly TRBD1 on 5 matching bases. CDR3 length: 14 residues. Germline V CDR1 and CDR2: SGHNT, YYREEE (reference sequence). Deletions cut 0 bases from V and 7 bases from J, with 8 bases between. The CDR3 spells CASSLGPGNSPLHF. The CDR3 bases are TGTGCCAGCAGCTTGGGTCCAGGGAATTCACCCCTCCACTTT.

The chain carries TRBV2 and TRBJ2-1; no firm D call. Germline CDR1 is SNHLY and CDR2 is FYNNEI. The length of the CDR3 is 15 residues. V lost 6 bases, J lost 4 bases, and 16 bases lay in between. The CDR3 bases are TGTGCCAGCAGGGGGATTAGGGCGCGGTACAATGAGCAGTTCTTC. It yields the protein CASRGIRARYNEQFF.

CDR3 bases: TGTGCCAGCAGCCCTGGACAGGCGCCTGAAGCTTTCTTT. This encodes CASSPGQAPEAFF. The chain uses TRBV5-4 and TRBJ1-1; TRBD1 aligns across 7 bases. The J segment lost 6 bases and the V segment lost 4 bases, leaving 6 bases of the junction unmatched. In germline, CDR1 is SGHNT, CDR2 YYREEE (reference sequence). This CDR3 has 13 amino acids.

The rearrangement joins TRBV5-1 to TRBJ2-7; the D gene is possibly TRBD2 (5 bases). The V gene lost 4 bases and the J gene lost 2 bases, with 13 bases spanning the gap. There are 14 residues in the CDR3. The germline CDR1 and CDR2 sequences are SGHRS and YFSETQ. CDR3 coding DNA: TGCGCCAGCAGCCCACAGTGGGGAGCCTACGAGCAGTACTTC. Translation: CASSPQWGAYEQYF. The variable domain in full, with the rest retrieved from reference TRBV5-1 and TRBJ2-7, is KAGVTQTPRYLIKTRGQQVTLSCSPISGHRSVSWYQQTPGQGLQFLFEYFSETQRNKGNFPGRFSGRQFSNSRSEMNVSTLELGDSALYLCASSPQWGAYEQYFGPGTRLTVT.

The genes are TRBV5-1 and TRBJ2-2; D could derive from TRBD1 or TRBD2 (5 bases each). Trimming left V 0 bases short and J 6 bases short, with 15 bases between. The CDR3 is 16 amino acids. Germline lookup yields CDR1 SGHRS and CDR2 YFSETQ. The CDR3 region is CASSLGYGTLAGELFF. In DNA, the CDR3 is TGCGCCAGCAGCTTGGGGTACGGGACCCTAGCCGGGGAGCTGTTTTTT.

CDR3 coding DNA: TGTGCCAGCCGGCCCGACACAGATACGCAGTATTTT. As protein: CASRPDTDTQYF. The V call is TRBV2, the J call TRBJ2-3; D is undetermined. Looked up from germline, CDR1 is SNHLY and CDR2 is FYNNEI. The CDR3 loop spans 12 amino acids. The V gene lost 8 bases and the J gene lost 2 bases, with 8 bases spanning the gap.

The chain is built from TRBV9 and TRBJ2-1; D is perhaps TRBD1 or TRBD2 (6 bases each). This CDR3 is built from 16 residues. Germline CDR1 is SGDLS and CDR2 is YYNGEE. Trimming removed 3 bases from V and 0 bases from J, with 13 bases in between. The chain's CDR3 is CASSALGGGSYNEQFF. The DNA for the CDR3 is TGTGCCAGCAGCGCCTTGGGGGGCGGCTCCTACAATGAGCAGTTCTTC.

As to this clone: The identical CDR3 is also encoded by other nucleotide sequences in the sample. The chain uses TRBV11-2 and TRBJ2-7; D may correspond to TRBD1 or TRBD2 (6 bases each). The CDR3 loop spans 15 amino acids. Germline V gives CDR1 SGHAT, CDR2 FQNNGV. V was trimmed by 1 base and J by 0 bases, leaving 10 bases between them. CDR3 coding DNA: TGTGCCAGCAGCTTAGTGGGGGGCAGCTCCTACGAGCAGTACTTC. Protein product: CASSLVGGSSYEQYF.

This chain's CDR3 is CASSLPGPPFEQYF. CDR3 sequence (DNA): TGCGCCAGCAGCTTGCCAGGGCCCCCATTCGAGCAGTACTTC. V usage is TRBV5-1 and J usage is TRBJ2-7; D possibly corresponds to TRBD1 (5 bases). The V gene's germline CDR1 is SGHRS and CDR2 YFSETQ. The V and J ends lost 1 base and 6 bases respectively, with 14 bases between them. This CDR3 has 14 amino acids.

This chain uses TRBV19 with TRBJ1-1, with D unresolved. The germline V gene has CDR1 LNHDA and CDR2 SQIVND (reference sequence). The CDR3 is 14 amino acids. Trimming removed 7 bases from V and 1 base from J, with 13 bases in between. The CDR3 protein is CASTTTKGNTEAFF. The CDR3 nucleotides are TGTGCCAGTACTACGACAAAGGGGAACACTGAAGCTTTCTTT.

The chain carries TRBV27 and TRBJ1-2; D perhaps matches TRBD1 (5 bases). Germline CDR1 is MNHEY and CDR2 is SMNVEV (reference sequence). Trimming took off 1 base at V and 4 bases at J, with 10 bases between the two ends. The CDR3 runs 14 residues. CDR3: CASSLLGRAYGYTF. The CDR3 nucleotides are TGTGCCAGCAGTTTATTGGGCAGGGCCTATGGCTACACCTTC.

The CDR3 region has the DNA TGTGCCAGCAGCCGTAGGGGACAGATAGAATACGAGCAGTACTTC. Amino acid sequence: CASSRRGQIEYEQYF. The rearrangement uses TRBV7-8 and TRBJ2-7; TRBD1 matches 7 bases. Germline CDR1 SGHVS, CDR2 FQNEAQ. The CDR3 length is 15 residues. Unmatched junction bases numbered 11, after V lost 5 bases and J lost 4 bases.

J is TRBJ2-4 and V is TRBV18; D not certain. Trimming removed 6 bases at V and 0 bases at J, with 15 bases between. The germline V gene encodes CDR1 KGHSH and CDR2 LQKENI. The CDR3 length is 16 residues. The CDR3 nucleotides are TGTGCCAGCTCTCCCGAAAACGGGCTAGCCAAAAACATTCAGTACTTC. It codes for CASSPENGLAKNIQYF.

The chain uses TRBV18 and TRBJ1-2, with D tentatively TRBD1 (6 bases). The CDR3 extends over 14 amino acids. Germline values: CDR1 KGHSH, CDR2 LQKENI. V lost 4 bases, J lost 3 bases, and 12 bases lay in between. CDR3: CASSRDTTDYGYTF. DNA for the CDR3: TGTGCCAGCTCACGGGACACAACTGACTATGGCTACACCTTC. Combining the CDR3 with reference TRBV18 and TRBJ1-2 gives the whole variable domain NAGVMQNPRHLVRRRGQEARLRCSPMKGHSHVYWYRQLPEEGLKFMVYLQKENIIDESGMPKERFSAEFPKEGPSILRIQQVVRGDSAAYFCASSRDTTDYGYTFGSGTRLTVV.

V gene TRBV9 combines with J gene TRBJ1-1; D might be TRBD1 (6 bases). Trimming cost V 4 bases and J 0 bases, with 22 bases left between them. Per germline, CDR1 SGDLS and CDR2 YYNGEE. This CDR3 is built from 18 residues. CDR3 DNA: TGTGCCAGCAGCCGCAGGGAGGACAGAAGAAATATGAACACTGAAGCTTTCTTT. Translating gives CASSRREDRRNMNTEAFF. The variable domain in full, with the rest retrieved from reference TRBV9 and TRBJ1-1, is DSGVTQTPKHLITATGQRVTLRCSPRSGDLSVYWYQQSLDQGLQFLIQYYNGEERAKGNILERFSAQQFPDLHSELNLSSLELGDSALYFCASSRREDRRNMNTEAFFGQGTRLTVV.

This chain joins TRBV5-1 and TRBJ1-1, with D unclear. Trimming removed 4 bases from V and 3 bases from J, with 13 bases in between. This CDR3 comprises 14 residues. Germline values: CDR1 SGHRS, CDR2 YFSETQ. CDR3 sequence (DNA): TGCGCCAGCAGCGAAAGACCCGGGGACACTGAAGCTTTCTTT. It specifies CASSERPGDTEAFF.

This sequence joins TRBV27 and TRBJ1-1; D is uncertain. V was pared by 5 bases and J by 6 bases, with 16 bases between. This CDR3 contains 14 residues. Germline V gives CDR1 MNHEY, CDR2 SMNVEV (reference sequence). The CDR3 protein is CASSPYQSRPEAFF. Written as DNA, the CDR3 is TGTGCCAGCAGTCCGTATCAAAGCCGCCCTGAAGCTTTCTTT.

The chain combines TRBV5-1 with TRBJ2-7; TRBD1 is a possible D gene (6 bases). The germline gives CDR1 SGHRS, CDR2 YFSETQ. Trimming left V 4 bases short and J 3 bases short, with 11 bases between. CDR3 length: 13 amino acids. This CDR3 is CASSPQTGYEQYF. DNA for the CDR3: TGCGCCAGCAGCCCCCAGACAGGCTACGAGCAGTACTTC.

The CDR3 region has the DNA TGCGCCAGCAGCCAAGCCCTAGCGGGAGTCTACGAGCAGTACTTC. Translation: CASSQALAGVYEQYF. V is TRBV4-3 and J is TRBJ2-7; TRBD2 matches at 10 bases. This CDR3 comprises 15 residues. Looked up from germline, CDR1 is LGHNA and CDR2 is YSLEER. The junction had 3 bases not matched to a gene; V was cut back by 1 base and J by 3 bases.

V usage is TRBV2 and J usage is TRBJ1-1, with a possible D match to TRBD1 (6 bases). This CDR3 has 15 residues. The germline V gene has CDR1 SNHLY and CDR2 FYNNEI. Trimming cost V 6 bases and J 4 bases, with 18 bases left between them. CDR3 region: CASSPGTSKGTEAFF. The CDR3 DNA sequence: TGTGCCAGCAGCCCCGGGACATCGAAAGGCACTGAAGCTTTCTTT.

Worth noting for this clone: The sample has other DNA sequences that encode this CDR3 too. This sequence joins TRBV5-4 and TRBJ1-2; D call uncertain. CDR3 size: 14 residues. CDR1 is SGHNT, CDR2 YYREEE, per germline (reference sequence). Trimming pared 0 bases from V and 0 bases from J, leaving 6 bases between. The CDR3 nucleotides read TGTGCCAGCAGCTTGGGCGGAGCTAACTATGGCTACACCTTC. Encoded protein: CASSLGGANYGYTF.

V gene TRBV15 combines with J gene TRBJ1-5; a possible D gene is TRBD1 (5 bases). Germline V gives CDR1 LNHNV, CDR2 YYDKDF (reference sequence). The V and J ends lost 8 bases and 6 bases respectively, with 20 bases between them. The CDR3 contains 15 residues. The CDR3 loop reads CATGRAGLVIQPQHF. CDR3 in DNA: TGTGCCACCGGTCGTGCAGGGCTGGTGATTCAGCCCCAGCATTTT. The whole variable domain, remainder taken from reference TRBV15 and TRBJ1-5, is DAMVIQNPRYQVTQFGKPVTLSCSQTLNHNVMYWYQQKSSQAPKLLFHYYDKDFNNEADTPDNFQSRRPNTSFCFLDIRSPGLGDTAMYLCATGRAGLVIQPQHFGDGTRLSIL.

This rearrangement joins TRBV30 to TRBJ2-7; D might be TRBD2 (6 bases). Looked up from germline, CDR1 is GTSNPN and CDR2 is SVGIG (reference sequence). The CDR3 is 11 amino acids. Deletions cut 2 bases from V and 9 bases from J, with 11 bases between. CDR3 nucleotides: TGTGCCTGGAGTACTGGAGGGCCGCAGTACTTC. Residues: CAWSTGGPQYF.

Here the CDR3 DNA reads TGCGCCAGCAGTGGACAGCGGGGTCTCACAGATACGCAGTATTTT. Translating it yields CASSGQRGLTDTQYF. This rearrangement joins TRBV10-2 to TRBJ2-3; 7 nucleotides match TRBD2. The CDR3 contains 15 residues. Germline V gene lookup returns CDR1 WSHSY and CDR2 SAAADI. After removal of 4 bases from V and 2 bases from J, the junction contained 6 bases not matched to a gene.

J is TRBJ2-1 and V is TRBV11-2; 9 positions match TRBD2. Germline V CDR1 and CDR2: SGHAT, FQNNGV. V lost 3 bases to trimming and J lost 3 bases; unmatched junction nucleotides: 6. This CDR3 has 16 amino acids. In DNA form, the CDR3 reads TGTGCCAGCAGCTTCGCGGGCGGGAGGGTCTACAATGAGCAGTTCTTC. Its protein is CASSFAGGRVYNEQFF.

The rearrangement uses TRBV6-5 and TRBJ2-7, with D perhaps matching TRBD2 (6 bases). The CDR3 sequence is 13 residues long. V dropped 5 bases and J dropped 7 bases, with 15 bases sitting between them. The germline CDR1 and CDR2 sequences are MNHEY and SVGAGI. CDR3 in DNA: TGTGCCAGCAGTGCGGGACTCAGTTTGGAGCAGTACTTC. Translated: CASSAGLSLEQYF.

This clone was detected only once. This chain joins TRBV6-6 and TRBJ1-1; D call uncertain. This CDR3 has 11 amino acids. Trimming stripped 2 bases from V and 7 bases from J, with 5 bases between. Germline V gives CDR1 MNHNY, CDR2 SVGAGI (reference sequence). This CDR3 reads CASSYLGEAFF. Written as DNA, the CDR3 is TGTGCCAGCAGTTACCTGGGTGAAGCTTTCTTT.

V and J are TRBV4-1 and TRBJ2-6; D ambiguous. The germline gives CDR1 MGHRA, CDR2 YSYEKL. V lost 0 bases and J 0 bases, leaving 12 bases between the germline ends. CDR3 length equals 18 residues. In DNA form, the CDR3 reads TGCGCCAGCAGCCAAGACCCAGCGCCAAGCTCTGGGGCCAACGTCCTGACTTTC. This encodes CASSQDPAPSSGANVLTF.

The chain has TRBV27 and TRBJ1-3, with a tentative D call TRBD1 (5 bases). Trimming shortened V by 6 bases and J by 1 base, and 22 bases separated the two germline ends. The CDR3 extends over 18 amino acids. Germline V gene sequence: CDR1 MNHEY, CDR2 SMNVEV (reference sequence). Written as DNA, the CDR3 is TGTGCCAGCAGCGAAGCGGGGACTAGCGATCCATCTGGAAACACCATATATTTT. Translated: CASSEAGTSDPSGNTIYF.

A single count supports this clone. The CDR3 DNA reads TGTGCCAGCAGCTTAGTAACAGGGCAGTACTTC. It specifies CASSLVTGQYF. The chain has TRBV7-2 and TRBJ2-7; D is perhaps TRBD1 (5 bases). CDR1 is SGHTA, CDR2 FQGNSA, per germline. Trimming stripped 1 base from V and 9 bases from J, with 7 bases between. This CDR3 spans 11 amino acids.

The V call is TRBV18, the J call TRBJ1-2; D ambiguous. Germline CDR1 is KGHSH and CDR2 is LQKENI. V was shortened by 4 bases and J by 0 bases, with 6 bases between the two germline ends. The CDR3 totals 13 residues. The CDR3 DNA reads TGTGCCAGCTCACTCGAGACTAACTATGGCTACACCTTC. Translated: CASSLETNYGYTF.